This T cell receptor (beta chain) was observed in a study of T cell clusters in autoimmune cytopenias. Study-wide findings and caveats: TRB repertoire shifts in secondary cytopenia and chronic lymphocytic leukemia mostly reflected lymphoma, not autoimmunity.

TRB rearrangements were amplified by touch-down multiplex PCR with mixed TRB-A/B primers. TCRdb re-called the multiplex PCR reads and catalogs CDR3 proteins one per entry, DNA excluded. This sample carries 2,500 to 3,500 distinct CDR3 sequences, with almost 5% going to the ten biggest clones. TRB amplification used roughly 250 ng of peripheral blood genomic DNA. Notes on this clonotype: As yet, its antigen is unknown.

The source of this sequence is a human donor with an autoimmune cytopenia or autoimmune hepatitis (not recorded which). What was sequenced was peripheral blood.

CDR3 sequence: CAWSGGVAGPSTDTQYF. The genes are TRBV30 and TRBJ2-3; the TCRdb D gene call, TRBD2, has no DNA to confirm it. The length of the CDR3 is 17 residues. Per germline, CDR1 GTSNPN and CDR2 SVGIG (reference sequence).